This T cell receptor (beta chain) originates from a study of cytomegalovirus exposure and HLA in healthy donors. Primers: 60 Vbeta forward and 13 Jbeta reverse. Clones were read by immunoSEQ multiplex PCR, and TCRdb kept only the in-frame ones, dropping some. The data contain 210,000 or so clones, about 90% of them singletons. The CDR3 totals 14 residues. The germline V and J ends were trimmed by 4 bases and 9 bases, with 17 bases remaining between them. Germline CDR1 and CDR2: SGHDN and FVKESK. This clone was recorded once. Input material: PBMCs. This clonotype originated in a man aged 25 to 40 in good health and CMV-seronegative. The chain has TRBV14 and TRBJ2-3; D ambiguous. CDR3 sequence (DNA): TGTGCCAGCAGCCCCGACCTAGTGTCGAAAACGCAGTATTTT. Protein product: CASSPDLVSKTQYF.